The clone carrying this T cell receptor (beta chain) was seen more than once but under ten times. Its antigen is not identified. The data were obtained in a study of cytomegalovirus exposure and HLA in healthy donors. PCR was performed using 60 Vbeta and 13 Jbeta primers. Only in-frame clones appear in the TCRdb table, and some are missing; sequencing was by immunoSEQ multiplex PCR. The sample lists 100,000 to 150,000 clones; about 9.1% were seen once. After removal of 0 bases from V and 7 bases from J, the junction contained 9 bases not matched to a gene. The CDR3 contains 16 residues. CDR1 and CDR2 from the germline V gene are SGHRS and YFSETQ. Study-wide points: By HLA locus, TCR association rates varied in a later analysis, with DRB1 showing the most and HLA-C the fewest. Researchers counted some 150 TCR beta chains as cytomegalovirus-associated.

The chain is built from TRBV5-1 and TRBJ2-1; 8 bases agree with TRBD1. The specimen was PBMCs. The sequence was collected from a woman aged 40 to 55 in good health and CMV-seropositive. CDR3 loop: CASSLGEQGARNEQFF. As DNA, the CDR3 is TGCGCCAGCAGCTTGGGGGAGCAGGGGGCTCGGAATGAGCAGTTCTTC.